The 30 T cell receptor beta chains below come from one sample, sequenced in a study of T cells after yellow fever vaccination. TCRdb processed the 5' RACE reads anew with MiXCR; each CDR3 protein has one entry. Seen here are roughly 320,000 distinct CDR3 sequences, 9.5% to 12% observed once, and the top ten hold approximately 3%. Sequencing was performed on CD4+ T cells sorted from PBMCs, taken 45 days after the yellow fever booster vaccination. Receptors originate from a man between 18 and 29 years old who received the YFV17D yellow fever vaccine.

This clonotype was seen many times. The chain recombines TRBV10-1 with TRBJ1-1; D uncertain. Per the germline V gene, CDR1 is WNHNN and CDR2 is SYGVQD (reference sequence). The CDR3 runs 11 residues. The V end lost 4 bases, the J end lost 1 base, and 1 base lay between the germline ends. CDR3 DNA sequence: TGCGCCAGCAGTGGGAACACTGAAGCTTTCTTT. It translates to CASSGNTEAFF.

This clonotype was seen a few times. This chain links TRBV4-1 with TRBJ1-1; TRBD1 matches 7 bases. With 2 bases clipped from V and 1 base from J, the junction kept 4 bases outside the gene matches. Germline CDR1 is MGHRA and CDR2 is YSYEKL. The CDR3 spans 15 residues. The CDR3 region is CASSQRGTANTEAFF. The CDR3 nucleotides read TGCGCCAGCAGCCAAAGAGGGACAGCGAACACTGAAGCTTTCTTT.

The CDR3 loop is CASSSEPSTDTQYF. CDR3 bases: TGCGCCAGCAGCTCGGAGCCTAGCACAGATACGCAGTATTTT. This sequence joins TRBV5-1 and TRBJ2-3, with D unresolved. CDR1 and CDR2 (germline): SGHRS, YFSETQ. This CDR3 spans 14 amino acids. V was cut by 3 bases and J by 0 bases, with 8 bases left in between.

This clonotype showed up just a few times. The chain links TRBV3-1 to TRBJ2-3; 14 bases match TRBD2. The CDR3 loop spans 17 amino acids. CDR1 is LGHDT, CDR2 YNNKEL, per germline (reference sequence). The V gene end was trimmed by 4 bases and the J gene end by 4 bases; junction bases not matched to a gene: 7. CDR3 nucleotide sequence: TGTGCCAGCAGCCCACAAGGACTAGCGGGGGGAGCAGATACGCAGTATTTT. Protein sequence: CASSPQGLAGGADTQYF.

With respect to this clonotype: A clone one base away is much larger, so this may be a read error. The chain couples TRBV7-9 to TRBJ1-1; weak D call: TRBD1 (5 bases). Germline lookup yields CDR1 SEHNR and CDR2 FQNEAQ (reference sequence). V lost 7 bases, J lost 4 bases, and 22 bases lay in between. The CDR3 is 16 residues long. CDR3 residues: CASTPPHHRGGTEAFF. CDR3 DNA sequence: TGTGCCAGCACCCCCCCTCACCACCGGGGGGGCACTGAAGCTTTCTTT.

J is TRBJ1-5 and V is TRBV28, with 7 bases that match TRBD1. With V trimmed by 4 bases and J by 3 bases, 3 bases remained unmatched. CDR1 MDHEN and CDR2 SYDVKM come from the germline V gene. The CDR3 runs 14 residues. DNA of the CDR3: TGTGCCAGCAGTTGGGGGACAGTCAATCAGCCCCAGCATTTT. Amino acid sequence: CASSWGTVNQPQHF.

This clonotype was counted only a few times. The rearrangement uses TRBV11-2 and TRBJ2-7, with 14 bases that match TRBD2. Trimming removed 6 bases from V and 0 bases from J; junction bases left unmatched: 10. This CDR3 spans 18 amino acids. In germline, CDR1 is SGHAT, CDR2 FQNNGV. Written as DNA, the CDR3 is TGTGCCAGCAGATTCGGACTAGCGGGGGGTTACGACTCCTACGAGCAGTACTTC. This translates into CASRFGLAGGYDSYEQYF.

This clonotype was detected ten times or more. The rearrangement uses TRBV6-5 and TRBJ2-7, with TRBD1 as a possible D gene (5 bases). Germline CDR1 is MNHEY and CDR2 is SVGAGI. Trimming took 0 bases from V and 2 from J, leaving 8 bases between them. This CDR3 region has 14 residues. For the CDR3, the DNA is TGTGCCAGCAGTTACTCGCTCAGGGCCTACGAGCAGTACTTC. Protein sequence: CASSYSLRAYEQYF.

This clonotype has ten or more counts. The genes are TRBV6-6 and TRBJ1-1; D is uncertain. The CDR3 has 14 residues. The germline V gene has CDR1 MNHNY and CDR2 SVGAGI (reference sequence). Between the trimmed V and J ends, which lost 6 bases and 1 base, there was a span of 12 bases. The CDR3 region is CASSEIWGNTEAFF. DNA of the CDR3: TGTGCCAGCAGCGAGATTTGGGGGAACACTGAAGCTTTCTTT.

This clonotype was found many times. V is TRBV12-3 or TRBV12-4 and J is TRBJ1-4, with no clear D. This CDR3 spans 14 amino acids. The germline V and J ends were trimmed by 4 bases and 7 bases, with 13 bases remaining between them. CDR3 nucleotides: TGTGCCAGCAGTTCCGGTGGACCGGGTGAAAAACTGTTTTTT. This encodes CASSSGGPGEKLFF.

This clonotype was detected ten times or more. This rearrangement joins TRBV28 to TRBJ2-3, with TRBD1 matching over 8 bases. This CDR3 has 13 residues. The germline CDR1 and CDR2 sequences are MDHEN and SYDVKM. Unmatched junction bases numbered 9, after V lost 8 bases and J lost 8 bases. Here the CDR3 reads CASESRGPTTQYF. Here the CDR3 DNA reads TGTGCCAGCGAAAGCAGGGGGCCGACTACGCAGTATTTT.

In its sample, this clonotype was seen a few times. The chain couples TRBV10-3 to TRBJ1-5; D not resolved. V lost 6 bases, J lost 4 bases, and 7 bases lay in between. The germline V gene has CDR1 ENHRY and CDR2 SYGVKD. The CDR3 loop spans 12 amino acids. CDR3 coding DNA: TGTGCCATCAGCGGTTTAAATCAGCCCCAGCATTTT. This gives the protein CAISGLNQPQHF.

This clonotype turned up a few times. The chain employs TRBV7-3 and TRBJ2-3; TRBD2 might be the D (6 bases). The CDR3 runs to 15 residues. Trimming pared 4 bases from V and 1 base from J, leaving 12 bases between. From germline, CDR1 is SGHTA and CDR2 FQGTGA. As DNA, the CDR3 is TGTGCCAGCAGCTCCTCGGGGGTAGGCACAGATACGCAGTATTTT. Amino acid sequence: CASSSSGVGTDTQYF.

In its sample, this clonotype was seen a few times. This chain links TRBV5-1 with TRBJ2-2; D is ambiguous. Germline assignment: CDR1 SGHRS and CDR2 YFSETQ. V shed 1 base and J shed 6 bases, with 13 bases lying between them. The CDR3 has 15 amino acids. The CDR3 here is CASSLNRGSAGELFF. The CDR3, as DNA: TGCGCCAGCAGCTTGAATCGCGGTAGTGCCGGGGAGCTGTTTTTT.

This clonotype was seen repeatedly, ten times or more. The CDR3 reads CASSTGLNTEAFF. In nucleotides, the CDR3 is TGTGCCAGCAGTACCGGGCTGAACACTGAAGCTTTCTTT. The rearrangement uses TRBV7-2 and TRBJ1-1; D call uncertain. Trimming took off 6 bases at V and 0 bases at J, with 8 bases between the two ends. The CDR3 extends over 13 amino acids. Germline CDR1 reads SGHTA; CDR2 reads FQGNSA.

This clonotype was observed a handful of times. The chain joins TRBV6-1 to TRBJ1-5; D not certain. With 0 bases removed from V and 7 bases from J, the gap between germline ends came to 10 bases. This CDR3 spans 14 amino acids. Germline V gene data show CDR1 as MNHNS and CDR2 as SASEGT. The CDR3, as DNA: TGTGCCAGCAGTGAAGCTAGGGTTGACCAGCCCCAGCATTTT. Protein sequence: CASSEARVDQPQHF.

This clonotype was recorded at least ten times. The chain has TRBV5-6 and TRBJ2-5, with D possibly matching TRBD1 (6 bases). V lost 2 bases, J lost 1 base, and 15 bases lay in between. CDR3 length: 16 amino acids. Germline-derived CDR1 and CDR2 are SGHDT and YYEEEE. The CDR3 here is CASSFWGPNFQETQYF. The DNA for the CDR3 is TGTGCCAGCAGCTTTTGGGGGCCGAACTTCCAAGAGACCCAGTACTTC. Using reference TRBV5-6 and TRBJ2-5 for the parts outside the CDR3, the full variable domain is DAGVTQSPTHLIKTRGQQVTLRCSPKSGHDTVSWYQQALGQGPQFIFQYYEEEERQRGNFPDRFSGHQFPNYSSELNVNALLLGDSALYLCASSFWGPNFQETQYFGPGTRLLVL.

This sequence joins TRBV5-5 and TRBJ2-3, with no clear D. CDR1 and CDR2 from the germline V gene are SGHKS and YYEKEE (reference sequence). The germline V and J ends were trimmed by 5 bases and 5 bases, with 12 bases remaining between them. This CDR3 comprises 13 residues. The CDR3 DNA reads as TGTGCCAGCAGTCCATTAAGGCAAGATACGCAGTATTTT. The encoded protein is CASSPLRQDTQYF.

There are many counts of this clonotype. CDR3 coding DNA: TGCAGCGCGACCCCAGGGACAAAAAACATTCAGTACTTC. Its translation: CSATPGTKNIQYF. This chain connects TRBV29-1 to TRBJ2-4, with D perhaps TRBD1 (6 bases). Trimming took 7 bases from V and 4 from J, leaving 14 bases between them. The CDR3 runs to 13 residues. Germline V gene lookup returns CDR1 SQVTM and CDR2 ANQGSEA.

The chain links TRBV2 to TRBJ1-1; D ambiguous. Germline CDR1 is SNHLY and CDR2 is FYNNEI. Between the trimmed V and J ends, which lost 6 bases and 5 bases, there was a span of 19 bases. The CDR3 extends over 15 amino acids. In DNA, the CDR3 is TGTGCCAGCAGGCCTGGAATAGGGAGCGGAACTGAAGCTTTCTTT. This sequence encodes CASRPGIGSGTEAFF.

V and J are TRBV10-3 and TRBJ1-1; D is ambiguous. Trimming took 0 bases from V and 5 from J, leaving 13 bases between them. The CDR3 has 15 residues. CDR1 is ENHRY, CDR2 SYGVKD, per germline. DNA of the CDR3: TGTGCCATCAGTGAGTCGGCGACGGTGGGAACTGAAGCTTTCTTT. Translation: CAISESATVGTEAFF.

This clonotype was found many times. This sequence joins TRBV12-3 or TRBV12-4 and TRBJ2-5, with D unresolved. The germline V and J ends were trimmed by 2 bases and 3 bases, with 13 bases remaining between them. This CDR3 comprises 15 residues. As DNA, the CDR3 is TGTGCCAGCAGTTTATGGGATAACGGAGAAGAGACCCAGTACTTC. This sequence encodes CASSLWDNGEETQYF.

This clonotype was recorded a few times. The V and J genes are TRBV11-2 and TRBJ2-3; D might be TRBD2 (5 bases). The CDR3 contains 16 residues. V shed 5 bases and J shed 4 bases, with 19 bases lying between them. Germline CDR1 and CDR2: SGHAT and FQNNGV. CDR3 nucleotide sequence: TGTGCCAGCAGCCCGTCGGCCCTAGCTGCCTCAGATACGCAGTATTTT. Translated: CASSPSALAASDTQYF.

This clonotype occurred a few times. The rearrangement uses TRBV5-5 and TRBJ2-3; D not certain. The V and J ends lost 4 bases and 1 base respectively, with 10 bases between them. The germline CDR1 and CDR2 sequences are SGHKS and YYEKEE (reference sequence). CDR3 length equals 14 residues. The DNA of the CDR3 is TGTGCCAGCAGCCCGCCGTTCCGCACAGATACGCAGTATTTT. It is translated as CASSPPFRTDTQYF. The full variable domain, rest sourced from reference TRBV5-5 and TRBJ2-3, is DAGVTQSPTHLIKTRGQQVTLRCSPISGHKSVSWYQQVLGQGPQFIFQYYEKEERGRGNFPDRFSARQFPNYSSELNVNALLLGDSALYLCASSPPFRTDTQYFGPGTRLTVL.

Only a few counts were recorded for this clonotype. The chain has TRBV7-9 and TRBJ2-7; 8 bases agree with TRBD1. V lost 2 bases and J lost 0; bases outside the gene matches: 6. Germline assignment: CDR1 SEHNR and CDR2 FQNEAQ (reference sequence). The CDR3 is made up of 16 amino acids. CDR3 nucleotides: TGTGCCAGCAGCTTACCCCGGACAGGGAGCTCCTACGAGCAGTACTTC. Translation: CASSLPRTGSSYEQYF.

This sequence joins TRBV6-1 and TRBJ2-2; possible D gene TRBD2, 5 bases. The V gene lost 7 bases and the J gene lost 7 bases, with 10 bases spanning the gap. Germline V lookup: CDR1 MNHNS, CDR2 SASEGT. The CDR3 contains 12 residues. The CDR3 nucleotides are TGTGCCAGCATCCGGGAACACGGGGAGCTGTTTTTT. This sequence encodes CASIREHGELFF.

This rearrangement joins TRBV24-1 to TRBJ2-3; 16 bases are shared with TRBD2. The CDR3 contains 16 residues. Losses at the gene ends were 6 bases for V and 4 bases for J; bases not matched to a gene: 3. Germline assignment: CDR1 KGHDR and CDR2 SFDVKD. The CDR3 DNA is TGTGCCACCAGTACGGGACTAGCGGGGGGGCCAGATACGCAGTATTTT. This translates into CATSTGLAGGPDTQYF.

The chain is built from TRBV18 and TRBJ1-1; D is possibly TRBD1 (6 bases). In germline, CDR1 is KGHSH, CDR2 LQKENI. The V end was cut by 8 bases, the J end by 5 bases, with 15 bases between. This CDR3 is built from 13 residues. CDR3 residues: CASQGTEGTEAFF. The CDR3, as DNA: TGTGCCAGCCAGGGGACGGAGGGGACTGAAGCTTTCTTT.

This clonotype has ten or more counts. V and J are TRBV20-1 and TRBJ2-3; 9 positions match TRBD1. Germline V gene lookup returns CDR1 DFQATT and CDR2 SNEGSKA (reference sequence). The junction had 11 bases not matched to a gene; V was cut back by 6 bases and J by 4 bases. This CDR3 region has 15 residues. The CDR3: CSATDRGGEADTQYF. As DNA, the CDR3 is TGCAGTGCAACTGACAGGGGGGGTGAGGCAGATACGCAGTATTTT.

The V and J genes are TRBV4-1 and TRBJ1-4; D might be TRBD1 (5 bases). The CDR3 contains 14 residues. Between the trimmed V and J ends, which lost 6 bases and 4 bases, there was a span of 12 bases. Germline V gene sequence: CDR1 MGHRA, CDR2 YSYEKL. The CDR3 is CASSLWGFNEKLFF. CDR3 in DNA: TGCGCCAGCAGTTTGTGGGGCTTTAATGAAAAACTGTTTTTT.